This T cell receptor beta chain was recorded in a study of cytomegalovirus exposure and HLA in healthy donors. Notes on the study in general: Judged likely to be a sequencing artifact was a cluster of highly shared sequence variants. Usually a TCR sequence was rare, but some public TCRs were found in many donors. Based on reports, TCR beta sequences accurately predicted HLA-A and HLA-B alleles for most subjects. Among the CMV-associated chains, three were confirmed in vitro as specific for CMV antigens.

In germline, CDR1 is SGHNT, CDR2 YYREEE (reference sequence). This CDR3 has 15 amino acids. V was pared by 0 bases and J by 3 bases, with 4 bases of the junction left unmatched. The study ran its PCR with 60 Vbeta and 13 Jbeta primers. Using immunoSEQ multiplex PCR, the repertoire was profiled, and TCRdb retains in-frame clones only, with some absent. The sample holds roughly 250,000 clones, just under 85% seen once. Points on this clone: No antigen is known for it.

V and J are TRBV5-4 and TRBJ2-5; 8 bases fit TRBD1. Sequenced material: PBMCs. The clonotype originates from a woman between 40 and 55 years old in good health and CMV-seropositive. CDR3 residues: CASSLVGTGEETQYF. The CDR3, as DNA: TGTGCCAGCAGCTTGGTAGGGACAGGCGAAGAGACCCAGTACTTC.